The 13 T cell receptor beta chains given below trace back to one sample, sequenced in a study of blood T cell repertoires in COVID-19. Some clones are missing from TCRdb's copy, which holds only in-frame ones; the method was immunoSEQ multiplex PCR. The sample consists of approximately 270,000 clones, roughly four fifths of them appearing once. Source material: peripheral blood. The receptors were gathered from a person between 65 and 79 years old with COVID-19, enrolled during active disease.

The gene calls are TRBV29-1 and TRBJ1-4; TRBD1 matches at 8 bases. V lost 7 bases, J lost 3 bases, and 7 bases stayed unmatched. CDR3 size: 14 residues. Germline CDR1 is SQVTM and CDR2 is ANQGSEA. As DNA, the CDR3 is TGCAGCGCCCGACAGGGGCGGGCTAATGAAAAACTGTTTTTT. This codes for CSARQGRANEKLFF.

V gene TRBV28 combines with J gene TRBJ2-1; 7 nucleotides align to TRBD1. Germline V gives CDR1 MDHEN, CDR2 SYDVKM. The CDR3 covers 15 residues. The ends lost 5 bases at V and 8 bases at J; junction bases unmatched: 12. The CDR3, as DNA: TGTGCCAGCAGTCCCCAGGGACAGTTTCTCGATGAGCAGTTCTTC. Amino acid sequence: CASSPQGQFLDEQFF.

This rearrangement joins TRBV6-5 to TRBJ1-4; tentatively, D is TRBD1 (5 bases). The CDR3 spans 13 residues. The V end was cut by 6 bases, the J end by 8 bases, with 13 bases between. The germline gives CDR1 MNHEY, CDR2 SVGAGI. Written as DNA, the CDR3 is TGTGCCAGCAGCCGGGGGGTAGGCGAAAAACTGTTTTTT. It specifies CASSRGVGEKLFF.

The V call is TRBV9, the J call TRBJ2-1; 8 bases match TRBD2. This CDR3 comprises 15 residues. Trimming took 0 bases from V and 3 from J; bases not matched to a gene: 2. Germline CDR1 is SGDLS and CDR2 is YYNGEE. The CDR3 sequence: CASSVEGTSYNEQFF. CDR3 bases: TGTGCCAGCAGCGTAGAAGGGACTAGCTACAATGAGCAGTTCTTC.

The CDR3 reads CASSYGPPRGNQPQHF. CDR3 in DNA: TGTGCCAGCAGTTACGGGCCCCCCAGGGGGAATCAGCCCCAGCATTTT. This chain uses TRBV6-2 or TRBV6-3 with TRBJ1-5; 7 nucleotides match TRBD1. The CDR3 length is 16 residues. The germline V gene has CDR1 MNHEY and CDR2 SVGEGT. Trimming at V came to 2 bases and at J to 4 bases, leaving 8 bases not matched to a gene.

This chain uses TRBV5-6 with TRBJ1-1, with D unclear. The CDR3 totals 14 residues. V lost 2 bases to trimming and J lost 5 bases, with 13 bases between them. Germline loops: CDR1 SGHDT, CDR2 YYEEEE. The CDR3 DNA reads TGTGCCAGCAGCTTTAGCGGGTTTGGGACTGAAGCTTTCTTT. Translation: CASSFSGFGTEAFF.

This clone showed up just once. This sequence joins TRBV6-5 and TRBJ2-2; 7 bases map to TRBD1. The germline V gene has CDR1 MNHEY and CDR2 SVGAGI. The CDR3 is 15 residues long. After removal of 6 bases from V and 4 bases from J, the junction contained 8 bases not matched to a gene. This CDR3 reads CASRRDSLSTGELFF. The DNA for the CDR3 is TGTGCCAGCAGACGGGACAGCCTATCCACCGGGGAGCTGTTTTTT.

The chain is built from TRBV28 and TRBJ2-3, with 8 bases aligning to TRBD1. J was trimmed by 2 bases and V by 4 bases; bases with no gene match: 2. This CDR3 region has 14 residues. Germline CDR1 is MDHEN and CDR2 is SYDVKM. CDR3 protein: CASSSTGVTDTQYF. The CDR3 region has the DNA TGTGCCAGCAGTTCGACAGGGGTCACAGATACGCAGTATTTT.

This clone was recorded only once. The chain joins TRBV6-6 to TRBJ2-2, with TRBD2 matching 7 bases. V shed 5 bases and J 7 bases; nucleotides not matched to a gene: 13. CDR1 and CDR2 (germline): MNHNY, SVGAGI (reference sequence). The CDR3 covers 16 residues. In DNA, the CDR3 is TGTGCCAGCAGTCCCGCGGGGAGGGCCTCCGACGGGGAGCTGTTTTTT. Translated, it gives CASSPAGRASDGELFF.

The sample holds one count of this clone. V usage is TRBV28 and J usage is TRBJ2-2, with a tentative D call TRBD2 (6 bases). V dropped 6 bases and J dropped 8 bases, with 16 bases sitting between them. This CDR3 contains 14 residues. Germline CDR1 is MDHEN and CDR2 is SYDVKM. For the CDR3, the DNA is TGTGCCAGCAGCACGGACGGGGGACGAGGGGAGCTGTTTTTT. Translated, it gives CASSTDGGRGELFF.

The chain joins TRBV7-8 to TRBJ2-7; tentative D call: TRBD1 (7 bases). Germline CDR1 reads SGHVS; CDR2 reads FQNEAQ. CDR3 size: 15 residues. V was clipped by 2 bases and J by 6 bases, with 17 bases between them. The CDR3 nucleotides are TGTGCCAGCAGCTTATATGGAGGGGGCCCGGGCGAGCAGTACTTC. This translates into CASSLYGGGPGEQYF.

This clone has only a few counts. This chain joins TRBV19 and TRBJ1-1, with D maybe TRBD1 (5 bases). V shed 6 bases and J shed 5 bases, with 16 bases lying between them. Germline V gene sequence: CDR1 LNHDA, CDR2 SQIVND (reference sequence). This CDR3 contains 14 residues. CDR3 sequence reads: CASSLSWGATEAFF. CDR3 sequence (DNA): TGTGCCAGTAGCCTGAGCTGGGGCGCTACTGAAGCTTTCTTT.

This clone has just a few counts. The rearrangement links TRBV5-1 to TRBJ1-1; D is perhaps TRBD1 (5 bases). The CDR3 contains 15 residues. Trimming removed 0 bases from V and 3 bases from J, with 12 bases in between. CDR1 is SGHRS, CDR2 YFSETQ, per germline. The CDR3 DNA is TGCGCCAGCAGCTTGGAATTCGGGGGTTACACTGAAGCTTTCTTT. Translation: CASSLEFGGYTEAFF.